The clone carrying this TCR beta chain was observed a few times. Its specificity is not known. The sample is drawn from a study of CD8 T cells in ankylosing spondylitis. Germline CDR1 ENHRY, CDR2 SYGVKD. Deletions cut 3 bases from V and 2 bases from J, with 14 bases between. The CDR3 is 15 amino acids. Quantitative 5'-RACE with molecular barcodes was used to make the TCR beta libraries. TCRdb reanalysed the 5' RACE reads using MiXCR and keeps one entry per CDR3 protein. This sample has about 340,000 distinct CDR3 sequences, with approximately 8.2% found just once. Study-wide points: Disease-linked clones bore a CD8+ phenotype and were relatively rare in peripheral blood. Characteristic of ankylosing spondylitis blood, it appeared, was a TCR beta motif comprising several highly homologous variants. It was reported that disease-linked clones were significantly enriched in matched ankylosing spondylitis synovial fluid. In synovial fluid and blood from reactive arthritis, some motif variants were previously reported.

The V gene is TRBV10-3, the J gene TRBJ2-7; a weak D match, TRBD2 (6 bases). The receptor's source is a male donor with ankylosing spondylitis. The sample was blood, either unsorted or a sorted T cell fraction (not recorded which). This CDR3 reads CAISDLSGGTYEQYF. CDR3 nucleotides: TGTGCCATCAGTGACTTGTCGGGCGGGACCTACGAGCAGTACTTC.